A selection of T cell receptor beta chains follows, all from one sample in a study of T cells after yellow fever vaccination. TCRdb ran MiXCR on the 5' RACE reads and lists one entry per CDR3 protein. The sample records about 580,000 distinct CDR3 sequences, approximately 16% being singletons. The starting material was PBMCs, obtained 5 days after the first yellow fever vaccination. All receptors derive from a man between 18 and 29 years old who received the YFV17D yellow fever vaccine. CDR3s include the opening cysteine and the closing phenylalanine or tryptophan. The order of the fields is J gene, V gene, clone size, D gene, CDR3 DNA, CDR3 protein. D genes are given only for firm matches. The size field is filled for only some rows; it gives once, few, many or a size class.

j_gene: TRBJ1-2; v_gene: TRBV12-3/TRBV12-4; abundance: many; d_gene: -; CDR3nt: TGTGCCAGCAGTCCAGGGGAGGGACTCTATGGCTACACCTTC; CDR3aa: CASSPGEGLYGYTF
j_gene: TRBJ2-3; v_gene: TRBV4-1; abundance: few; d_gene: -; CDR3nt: TGCGCCAGCAGCCGGGGGCGGAACACAGATACGCAGTATTTT; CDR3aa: CASSRGRNTDTQYF
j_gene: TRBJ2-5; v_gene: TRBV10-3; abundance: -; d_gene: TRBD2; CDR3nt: TGTGCCACCGCGACCTGGACTAGCGGGGGGCCGGAGACCCAGTACTTC; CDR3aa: CATATWTSGGPETQYF
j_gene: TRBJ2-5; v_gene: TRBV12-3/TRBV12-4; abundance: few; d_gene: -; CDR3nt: TGTGCCAGCAGTTTTACTAGTGATGAGACCCAGTACTTC; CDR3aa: CASSFTSDETQYF
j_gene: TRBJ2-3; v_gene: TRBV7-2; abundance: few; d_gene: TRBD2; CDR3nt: TGTGCCAGCAGCCTCATGGGGACTAGCGGCACCGGAGATACGCAGTATTTT; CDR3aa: CASSLMGTSGTGDTQYF
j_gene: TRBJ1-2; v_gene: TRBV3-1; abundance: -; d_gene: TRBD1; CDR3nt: TGTGCCAGCAGCCCCAGGACAGGAATATCCTATGGCTACACCTTC; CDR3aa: CASSPRTGISYGYTF
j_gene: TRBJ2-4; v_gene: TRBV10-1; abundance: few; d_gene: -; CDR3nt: TGCGCCAGCAGTGAAGGGGGGTCCAAAAACATTCAGTACTTC; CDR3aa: CASSEGGSKNIQYF
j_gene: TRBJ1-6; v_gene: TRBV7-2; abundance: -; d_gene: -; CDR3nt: TGTGCCAGCAGCTTAGAATCGGCCGTGGGTTCACCCCTCCACTTT; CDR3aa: CASSLESAVGSPLHF
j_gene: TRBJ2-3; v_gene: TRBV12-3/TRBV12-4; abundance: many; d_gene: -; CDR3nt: TGTGCCAGCAGTCAGGGCGCATATACGCAGTATTTT; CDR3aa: CASSQGAYTQYF
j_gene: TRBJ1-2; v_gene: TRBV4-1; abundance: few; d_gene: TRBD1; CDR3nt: TGCGCCAGCAGCCAAGTCAGTTCGGGACAGGGGTTTGGCTACACCTTC; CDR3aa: CASSQVSSGQGFGYTF
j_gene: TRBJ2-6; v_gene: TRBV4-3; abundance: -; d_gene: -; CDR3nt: TGCGCCAGCAGCCAAGCGGGCGGTGTCGGGGCCAACGTCCTGACTTTC; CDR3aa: CASSQAGGVGANVLTF
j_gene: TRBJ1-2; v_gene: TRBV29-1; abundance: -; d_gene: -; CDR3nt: TGCAGCGTTTATGGTTCTAACTATGGCTACACCTTC; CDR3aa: CSVYGSNYGYTF
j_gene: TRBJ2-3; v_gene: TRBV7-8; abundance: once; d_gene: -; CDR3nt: TGTGCCAGCAGCTGGCGGGCCAGGGTACCTGAGGGGCAGTATTTT; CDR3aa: CASSWRARVPEGQYF
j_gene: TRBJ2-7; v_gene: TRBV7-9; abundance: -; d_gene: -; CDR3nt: TGTGCCAGCACCGAGGGGGGGTGGGAGCAGTACTTC; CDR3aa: CASTEGGWEQYF
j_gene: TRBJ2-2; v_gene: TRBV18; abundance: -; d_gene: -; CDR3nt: TGTGCCGCACTAACAGGGAACACCGGGGAGCTGTTTTTT; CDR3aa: CAALTGNTGELFF
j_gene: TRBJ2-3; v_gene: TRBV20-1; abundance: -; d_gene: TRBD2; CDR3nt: TGCAGTGCTATTAGCGGGGGCACAGATACGCAGTATTTT; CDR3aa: CSAISGGTDTQYF
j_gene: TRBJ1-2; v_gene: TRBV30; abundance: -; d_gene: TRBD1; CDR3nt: TGTGCCTGGAGTCTCCTCCCGGGACAGGGTAATGGCTACACCTTC; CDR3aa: CAWSLLPGQGNGYTF
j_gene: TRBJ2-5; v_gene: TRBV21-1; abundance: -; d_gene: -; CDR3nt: TGTGCCAGCAGCAAAGAACCCCCGGAGACCCAGTACTTC; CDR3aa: CASSKEPPETQYF